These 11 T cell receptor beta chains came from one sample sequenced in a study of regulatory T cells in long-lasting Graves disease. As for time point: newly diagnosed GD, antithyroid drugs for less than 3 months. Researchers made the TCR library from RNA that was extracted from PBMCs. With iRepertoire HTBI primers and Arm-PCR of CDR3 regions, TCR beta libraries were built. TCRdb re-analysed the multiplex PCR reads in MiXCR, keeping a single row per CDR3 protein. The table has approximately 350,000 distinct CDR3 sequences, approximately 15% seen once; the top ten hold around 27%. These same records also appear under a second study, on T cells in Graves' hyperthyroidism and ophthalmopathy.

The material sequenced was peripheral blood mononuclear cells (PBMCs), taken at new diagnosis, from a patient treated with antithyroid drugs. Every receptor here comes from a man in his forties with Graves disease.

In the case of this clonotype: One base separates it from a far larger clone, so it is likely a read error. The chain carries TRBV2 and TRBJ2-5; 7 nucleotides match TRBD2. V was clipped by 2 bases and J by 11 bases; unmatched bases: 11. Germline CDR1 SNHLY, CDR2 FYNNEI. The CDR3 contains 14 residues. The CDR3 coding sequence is TGTGCCAGCAGTGAAAGGGGACTACTCAATGAGCAGTACTTC. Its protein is CASSERGLLNEQYF. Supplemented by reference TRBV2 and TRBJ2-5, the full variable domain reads EPEVTQTPSHQVTQMGQEVILRCVPISNHLYFYWYRQILGQKVEFLVSFYNNEISEKSEIFDDQFSVERPDGSNFTLKIRSTKLEDSAMYFCASSERGLLNEQYFGPGTRLLVL.

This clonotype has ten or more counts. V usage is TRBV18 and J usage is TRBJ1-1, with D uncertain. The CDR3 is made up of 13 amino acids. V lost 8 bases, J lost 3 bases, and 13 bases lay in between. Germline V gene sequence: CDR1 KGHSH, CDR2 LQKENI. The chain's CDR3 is CASSLDWDTEAFF. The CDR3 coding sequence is TGTGCCAGCAGCTTAGACTGGGACACTGAAGCTTTCTTT.

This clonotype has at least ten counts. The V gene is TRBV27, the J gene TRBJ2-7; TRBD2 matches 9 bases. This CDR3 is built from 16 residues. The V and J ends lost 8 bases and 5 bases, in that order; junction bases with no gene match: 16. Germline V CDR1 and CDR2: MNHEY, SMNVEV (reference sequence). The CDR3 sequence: CASRRPGLASGHEQYF. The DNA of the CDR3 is TGTGCCAGCCGAAGGCCGGGACTAGCCTCTGGGCACGAGCAGTACTTC.

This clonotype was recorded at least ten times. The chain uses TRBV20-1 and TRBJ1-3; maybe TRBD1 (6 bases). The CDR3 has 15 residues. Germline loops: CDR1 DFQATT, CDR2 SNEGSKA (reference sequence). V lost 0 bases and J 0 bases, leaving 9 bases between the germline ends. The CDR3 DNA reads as TGCAGTGCTAGAGACTTCAGGGGCTCTGGAAACACCATATATTTT. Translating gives CSARDFRGSGNTIYF.

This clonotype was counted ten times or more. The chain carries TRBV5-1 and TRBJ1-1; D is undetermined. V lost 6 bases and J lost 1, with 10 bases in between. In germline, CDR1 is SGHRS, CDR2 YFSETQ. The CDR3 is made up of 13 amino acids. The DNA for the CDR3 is TGCGCCAGCAAGCGGCAGGAGAACACTGAAGCTTTCTTT. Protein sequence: CASKRQENTEAFF.

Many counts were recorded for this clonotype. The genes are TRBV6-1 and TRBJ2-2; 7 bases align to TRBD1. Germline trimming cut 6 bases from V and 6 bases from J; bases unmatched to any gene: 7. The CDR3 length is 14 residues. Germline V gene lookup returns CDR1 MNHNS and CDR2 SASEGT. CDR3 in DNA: TGTGCCAGCAGCCAAGACAGGGCGGCCGGGGAGCTGTTTTTT. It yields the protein CASSQDRAAGELFF.

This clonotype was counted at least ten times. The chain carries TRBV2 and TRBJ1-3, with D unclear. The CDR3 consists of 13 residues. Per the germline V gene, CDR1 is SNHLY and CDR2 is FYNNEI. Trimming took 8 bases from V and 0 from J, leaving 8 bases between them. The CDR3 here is CASARTSGNTIYF. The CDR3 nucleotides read TGTGCCAGCGCCCGCACCTCTGGAAACACCATATATTTT.

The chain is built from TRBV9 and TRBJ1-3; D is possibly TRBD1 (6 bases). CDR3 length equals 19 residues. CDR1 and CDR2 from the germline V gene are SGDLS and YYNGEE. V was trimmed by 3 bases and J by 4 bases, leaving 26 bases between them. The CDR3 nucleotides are TGTGCCAGCAGCGAACGGGGGCACTTCCCCTCTCTTCGCGGAAACACCATATATTTT. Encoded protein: CASSERGHFPSLRGNTIYF.

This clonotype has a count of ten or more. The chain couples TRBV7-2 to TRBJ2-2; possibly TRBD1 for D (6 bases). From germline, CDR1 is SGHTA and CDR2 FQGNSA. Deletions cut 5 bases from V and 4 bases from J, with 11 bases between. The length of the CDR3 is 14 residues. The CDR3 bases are TGTGCCAGCAGCCCCGGACAGATCACCGGGGAGCTGTTTTTT. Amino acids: CASSPGQITGELFF.

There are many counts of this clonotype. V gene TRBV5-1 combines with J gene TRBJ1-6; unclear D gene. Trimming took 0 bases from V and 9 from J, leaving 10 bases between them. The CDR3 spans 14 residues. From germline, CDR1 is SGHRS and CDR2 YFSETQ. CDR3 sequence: CASSLGRAPSPLHF. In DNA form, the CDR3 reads TGCGCCAGCAGCTTGGGTAGGGCCCCTTCACCCCTCCACTTT.

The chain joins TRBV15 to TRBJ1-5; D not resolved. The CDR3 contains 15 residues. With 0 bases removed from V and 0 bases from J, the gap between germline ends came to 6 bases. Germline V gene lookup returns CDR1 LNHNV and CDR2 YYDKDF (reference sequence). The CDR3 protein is CATSREDYSNQPQHF. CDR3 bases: TGTGCCACCAGCAGAGAAGACTATAGCAATCAGCCCCAGCATTTT.